These T cell receptor beta chains were read from a single sample in a study of blood T cell repertoires in COVID-19. Some clones are missing from TCRdb's copy, which holds only in-frame ones; the method was immunoSEQ multiplex PCR. The table includes around 80,000 clones, 82% detected once. Sequencing was performed on peripheral blood. The receptors derive from a man aged 55 to 69 with acute or convalescent COVID-19. Each CDR3 is given with its conserved first and last residue. A D gene is named only where the DNA matches it firmly. Some rows have no size entry. The others give once, few or many, or a class for an expanded clone.

J gene | D gene | clone size | V gene | CDR3 protein | CDR3 DNA
TRBJ2-2 | TRBD2 | . | TRBV7-3 | CASSYGGNANTGELFF | TGTGCCAGCAGCTACGGGGGGAACGCGAACACCGGGGAGCTGTTTTTT
TRBJ2-5 | . | . | TRBV6-2/TRBV6-3 | CASSYGQRETQYF | TGTGCCAGCAGTTACGGTCAACGGGAGACCCAGTACTTC
TRBJ1-2 | TRBD1 | once | TRBV29-1 | CSFRGGTGSYGYTF | TGCAGCTTTCGGGGGGGGACAGGGTCCTATGGCTACACCTTC
TRBJ2-1 | TRBD2 | . | TRBV11-3 | CASSLLAGRTSRNEQFF | TGTGCCAGCAGCTTATTGGCCGGGAGGACGTCTCGCAATGAGCAGTTCTTC
TRBJ1-2 | TRBD1 | once | TRBV19 | CASSTGTGGVRIGYTF | TGTGCCAGTAGTACAGGGACAGGGGGCGTCAGGATCGGCTACACCTTC
TRBJ2-7 | TRBD2 | . | TRBV5-1 | CASSPRGSGIVYEQYF | TGCGCCAGCAGCCCTCGGGGGAGCGGGATTGTCTACGAGCAGTACTTC
TRBJ2-3 | TRBD2 | . | TRBV5-1 | CASSLLIAGGTPDTQYF | TGCGCCAGCAGCTTGTTAATAGCGGGGGGTACCCCAGATACGCAGTATTTT
TRBJ2-3 | TRBD2 | . | TRBV7-2 | CASTRTSGKNTQYF | TGTGCCAGCACGAGGACTAGCGGGAAGAATACGCAGTATTTT
TRBJ2-7 | . | . | TRBV14 | CASSPQGGGGHTYEQYF | TGTGCCAGCAGCCCCCAGGGCGGAGGGGGCCACACCTACGAGCAGTACTTC
TRBJ1-1 | . | . | TRBV6-2/TRBV6-3 | CASSSQGNTEAFF | TGTGCCAGCAGCAGCCAGGGGAACACTGAAGCTTTCTTT
TRBJ1-4 | . | . | TRBV14 | CASRVGGAGEKLFF | TGTGCCAGCAGGGTCGGGGGTGCGGGTGAAAAACTGTTTTTT
TRBJ2-2 | . | . | TRBV9 | CASNVGTNTGELFF | TGTGCCAGCAACGTCGGGACTAACACCGGGGAGCTGTTTTTT
TRBJ1-1 | . | . | TRBV19 | CASSARGGKATEAFF | TGTGCCAGTAGTGCCCGAGGGGGTAAGGCCACTGAAGCTTTCTTT
TRBJ1-1 | TRBD1 | once | TRBV18 | CASSRTGGTEAFF | TGTGCCAGCTCTAGAACAGGGGGCACTGAAGCTTTCTTT
TRBJ2-1 | TRBD2 | . | TRBV7-9 | CASSPPGGAGNEQFF | TGTGCCAGCAGCCCTCCCGGGGGGGCCGGGAATGAGCAGTTCTTC
TRBJ2-7 | TRBD2 | . | TRBV6-5 | CASGGETGGAYEQYF | TGTGCCAGCGGGGGGGAAACCGGGGGAGCCTACGAGCAGTACTTC
TRBJ2-3 | TRBD2 | . | TRBV5-6 | CASSLEVGGLDTQYF | TGTGCCAGCAGCTTGGAGGTGGGGGGGTTGGATACGCAGTATTTT
TRBJ2-3 | TRBD2 | . | TRBV9 | CASSFGLAGGGTDTQYF | TGTGCCAGCAGCTTTGGACTAGCGGGGGGTGGCACAGATACGCAGTATTTT
TRBJ1-2 | . | . | TRBV7-9 | CASSLGGVHYGYTF | TGTGCCAGCAGCTTAGGCGGGGTCCACTATGGCTACACCTTC
TRBJ2-1 | TRBD2 | . | TRBV14 | CASSLRGTSGRFF | TGTGCCAGCAGCCTCCGCGGGACTAGCGGGAGGTTCTTC
TRBJ2-3 | . | once | TRBV14 | CASSQRLGGVTDTQYF | TGTGCCAGCAGCCAACGCTTGGGCGGGGTCACAGATACGCAGTATTTT
TRBJ2-1 | TRBD2 | . | TRBV6-5 | CASRPRGGEDEQFF | TGTGCCAGCAGACCTCGGGGGGGGGAAGATGAGCAGTTCTTC
TRBJ1-6 | . | . | TRBV11-3 | CASSLSVNSPLHF | TGTGCCAGCAGCTTATCAGTTAATTCACCCCTCCACTTT
TRBJ1-6 | . | . | TRBV6-5 | CASSPTGIISPLHF | TGTGCCAGCAGCCCCACAGGGATTATCTCACCCCTCCACTTT